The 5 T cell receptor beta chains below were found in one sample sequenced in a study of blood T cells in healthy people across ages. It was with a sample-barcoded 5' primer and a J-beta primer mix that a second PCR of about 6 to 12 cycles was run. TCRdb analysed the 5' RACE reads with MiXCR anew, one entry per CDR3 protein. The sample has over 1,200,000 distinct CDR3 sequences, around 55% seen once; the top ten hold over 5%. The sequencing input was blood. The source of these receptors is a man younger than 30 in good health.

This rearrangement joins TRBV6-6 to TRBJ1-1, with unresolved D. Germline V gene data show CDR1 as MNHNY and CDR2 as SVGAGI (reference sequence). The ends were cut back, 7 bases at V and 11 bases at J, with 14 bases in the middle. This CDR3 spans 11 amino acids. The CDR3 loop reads CASNEGIGAFF. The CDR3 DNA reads TGTGCCAGCAACGAAGGGATTGGGGCTTTCTTT.

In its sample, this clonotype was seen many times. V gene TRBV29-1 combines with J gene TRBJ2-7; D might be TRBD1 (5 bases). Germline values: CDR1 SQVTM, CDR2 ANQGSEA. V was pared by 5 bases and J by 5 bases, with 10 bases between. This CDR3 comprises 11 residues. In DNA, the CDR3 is TGCAGCGTTTGGGGCAGGGACGAGCAGTACTTC. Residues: CSVWGRDEQYF.

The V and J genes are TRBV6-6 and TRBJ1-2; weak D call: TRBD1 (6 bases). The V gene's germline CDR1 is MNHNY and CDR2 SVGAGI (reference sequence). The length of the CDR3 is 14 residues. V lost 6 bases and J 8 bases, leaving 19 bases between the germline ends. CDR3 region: CASSRGGGAEGYTF. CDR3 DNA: TGTGCCAGCAGCAGAGGGGGGGGAGCGGAGGGCTACACCTTC.

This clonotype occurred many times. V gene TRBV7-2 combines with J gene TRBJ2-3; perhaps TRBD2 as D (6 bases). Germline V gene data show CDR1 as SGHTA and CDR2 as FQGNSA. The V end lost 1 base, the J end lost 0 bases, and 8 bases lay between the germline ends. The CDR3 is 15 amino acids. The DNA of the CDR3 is TGTGCCAGCAGCTTAGGTAGCGGAAGCACAGATACGCAGTATTTT. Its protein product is CASSLGSGSTDTQYF.

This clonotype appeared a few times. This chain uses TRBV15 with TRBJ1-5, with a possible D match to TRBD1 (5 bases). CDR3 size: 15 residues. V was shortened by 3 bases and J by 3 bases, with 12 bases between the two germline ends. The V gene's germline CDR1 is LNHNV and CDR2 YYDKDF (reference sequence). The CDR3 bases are TGTGCCACCAGCAGTGAACGGGGCCACAATCAGCCCCAGCATTTT. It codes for CATSSERGHNQPQHF.